The 14 T cell receptor beta chains listed next were all sequenced from one sample in a study of OX40 agonist ivuxolimab in advanced cancers. TCRdb keeps only in-frame clones here, not all; method: immunoSEQ multiplex PCR. The data contain around 69,000 clones, roughly 83% of them singletons. Here the sequenced sample was CD4+ or CD8+ T cells sorted from blood, taken in a trial of the OX40 agonist ivuxolimab. The receptor source for this set is an adult with an advanced solid tumor such as melanoma, head and neck, liver or kidney cancer.

This chain links TRBV6-6 with TRBJ2-1; tentative D call: TRBD1 (5 bases). The V end lost 4 bases, the J end lost 5 bases, and 15 bases lay between the germline ends. CDR1 is MNHNY and CDR2 is SVGAGI in the germline V gene (reference sequence). The CDR3 sequence is 15 residues long. The CDR3 loop reads CASSSRWAGNNEQFF. Here the CDR3 DNA reads TGTGCCAGCAGTTCCCGGTGGGCAGGGAACAATGAGCAGTTCTTC.

The V and J genes are TRBV19 and TRBJ2-2; possibly TRBD1 for D (6 bases). Trimming pared 5 bases from V and 5 bases from J, leaving 9 bases between. The CDR3 is 13 residues long. From germline, CDR1 is LNHDA and CDR2 SQIVND (reference sequence). CDR3 loop: CASSPTGTGELFF. The CDR3 DNA reads as TGTGCCAGTAGTCCCACAGGGACCGGGGAGCTGTTTTTT.

The rearrangement joins TRBV10-2 to TRBJ2-5; TRBD2 might be the D (7 bases). Germline lookup yields CDR1 WSHSY and CDR2 SAAADI. CDR3 length: 14 residues. V gave up 8 bases and J gave up 0 bases, with 13 bases separating them. CDR3 DNA sequence: TGCGCCAGCGCCGAGGGGGGGTACCAAGAGACCCAGTACTTC. Its protein is CASAEGGYQETQYF.

The chain combines TRBV6-6 with TRBJ1-1; TRBD1 is a possible D gene (5 bases). V shed 0 bases and J shed 8 bases, with 10 bases lying between them. Germline V gene lookup returns CDR1 MNHNY and CDR2 SVGAGI (reference sequence). This CDR3 has 13 residues. This CDR3 reads CASSYSRRGEAFF. The CDR3, as DNA: TGTGCCAGCAGTTACTCACGGCGGGGGGAAGCTTTCTTT.

The V gene is TRBV5-1, the J gene TRBJ2-5; tentatively, D is TRBD1 (8 bases). V lost 4 bases to trimming and J lost 5 bases, with 21 bases between them. In germline, CDR1 is SGHRS, CDR2 YFSETQ. The CDR3 loop spans 16 amino acids. In nucleotides, the CDR3 is TGCGCCAGCAGCCCCTCCCCACAGGGGGGGTCGGAGACCCAGTACTTC. Translated, it gives CASSPSPQGGSETQYF.

This clone was picked up many times. The DNA for the CDR3 is TGTGCCAGTAGCCAAGGACAGGTCTCCTACGAGCAGTACTTC. It is translated as CASSQGQVSYEQYF. This chain joins TRBV19 and TRBJ2-7; TRBD1 agrees at 7 bases. J gave up 0 bases and V 6 bases, and 5 bases lay outside the gene matches. Germline lookup yields CDR1 LNHDA and CDR2 SQIVND (reference sequence). The CDR3 spans 14 residues. The variable domain in full, completed from reference TRBV19 and TRBJ2-7, reads DGGITQSPKYLFRKEGQNVTLSCEQNLNHDAMYWYRQDPGQGLRLIYYSQIVNDFQKGDIAEGYSVSREKKESFPLTVTSAQKNPTAFYLCASSQGQVSYEQYFGPGTRLTVT.

A few counts support this clone. The V and J genes are TRBV29-1 and TRBJ1-1, with a possible D match to TRBD1 (5 bases). V was trimmed by 4 bases and J by 2 bases, leaving 8 bases between them. CDR3 length equals 12 residues. Germline assignment: CDR1 SQVTM and CDR2 ANQGSEA. DNA for the CDR3: TGCAGCGTTGCGACAGCCAACACTGAAGCTTTCTTT. Translation gives CSVATANTEAFF.

V is TRBV30 and J is TRBJ1-5; D gene unclear. There are 14 residues in the CDR3. Germline V gene lookup returns CDR1 GTSNPN and CDR2 SVGIG (reference sequence). Trimming shortened V by 5 bases and J by 1 base, and 12 bases separated the two germline ends. CDR3 nucleotide sequence: TGTGCCTGGGGAGGGTCCGGGAGCAATCAGCCCCAGCATTTT. Translated: CAWGGSGSNQPQHF.

V is TRBV5-4 and J is TRBJ1-3; possibly TRBD1 for D (6 bases). This CDR3 has 16 residues. Deletions cut 3 bases from V and 0 bases from J, with 13 bases between. The germline V gene has CDR1 SGHNT and CDR2 YYREEE (reference sequence). CDR3 nucleotides: TGTGCCAGCAGCTGGAGGGGGTCCAACTCTGGAAACACCATATATTTT. It yields the protein CASSWRGSNSGNTIYF.

This chain uses TRBV28 with TRBJ2-3, with no clear D. The CDR3 has 15 residues. Germline values: CDR1 MDHEN, CDR2 SYDVKM. V lost 3 bases and J lost 2, with 12 bases in between. CDR3 sequence (DNA): TGTGCCAGCAGTTTTGGAGCGTCTAACACAGATACGCAGTATTTT. It codes for CASSFGASNTDTQYF.

This chain uses TRBV5-8 with TRBJ2-6; no clear D. Germline CDR1 is SGHTS and CDR2 is YDEGEE. V lost 4 bases and J 9 bases, leaving 14 bases between the germline ends. The CDR3 extends over 14 amino acids. CDR3 region: CASSAGSTNNVLTF. Written as DNA, the CDR3 is TGTGCCAGCAGCGCAGGCTCCACGAACAACGTCCTGACTTTC.

The genes are TRBV10-2 and TRBJ2-7; no reliable D call. Germline V gene data show CDR1 as WSHSY and CDR2 as SAAADI. This CDR3 has 12 residues. V was clipped by 7 bases and J by 0 bases, with 7 bases between them. The CDR3 DNA sequence: TGCGCCAGCATCTCGAGCTCCTACGAGCAGTACTTC. It is translated as CASISSSYEQYF.

The V call is TRBV5-4, the J call TRBJ1-1, with a possible D match to TRBD1 (5 bases). This CDR3 is 13 amino acids long. The germline CDR1 and CDR2 sequences are SGHNT and YYREEE (reference sequence). Trimming stripped 1 base from V and 8 bases from J, with 12 bases between. The CDR3 spells CASSLQGHEEAFF. CDR3 bases: TGTGCCAGCAGCTTGCAAGGACACGAGGAAGCTTTCTTT. Supplemented by reference TRBV5-4 and TRBJ1-1, the full variable domain reads ETGVTQSPTHLIKTRGQQVTLRCSSQSGHNTVSWYQQALGQGPQFIFQYYREEENGRGNFPPRFSGLQFPNYSSELNVNALELDDSALYLCASSLQGHEEAFFGQGTRLTVV.

The genes are TRBV4-2 and TRBJ2-1, with 12 bases identical to TRBD2. CDR1 and CDR2 (germline): LGHNA, YNFKEQ. This CDR3 comprises 18 residues. V dropped 1 base and J dropped 8; count of bases not matched to a gene: 12. The CDR3 nucleotides read TGTGCCAGCAGCCAAGGAAGCGCTAGCGGGGGGGCCTGGTATGAGCAGTTCTTC. This encodes CASSQGSASGGAWYEQFF.